This T cell receptor beta chain comes out of a study of T cells after yellow fever vaccination. Study-level background: SMART-Seq v4 Ultra Low Input handled preparation of low-cell-number fractions.

This clonotype was seen at least ten times. Germline V gives CDR1 MNHEY, CDR2 SVGEGT. This CDR3 has 18 residues. J lost 2 bases, V lost 3 bases, and 14 bases had no gene match. Universal primer sites and UMIs were introduced during 5'RACE template-switching synthesis of TCR cDNA. TCRdb itself ran the 5' RACE reads through MiXCR, one entry per CDR3 protein. The sample includes around 40,000 distinct CDR3 sequences, approximately 6.3% seen only once; the top ten take approximately 16%. The origin of this receptor is a man aged 30 to 39 who received the YFV17D yellow fever vaccine. The input for sequencing was CD8+ T cells not binding an NS4B(214-222) dextramer, sorted from PBMCs, taken 45 days after the yellow fever booster vaccination. The chain is built from TRBV6-2 or TRBV6-3 and TRBJ2-7, with 9 bases that match TRBD1. The CDR3 loop is CASSYDPGDRGGPYEQYF. CDR3 DNA: TGTGCCAGCAGTTATGACCCGGGAGACAGGGGGGGACCCTACGAGCAGTACTTC.